The 20 T cell receptor beta chains listed next were all sequenced from one sample in a study of glioma-infiltrating T cells. TCR alpha and beta CDR3 regions were amplified from RNA using iRepertoire nested multiplex PCR. A single record per CDR3 protein comes from TCRdb applying MiXCR to the multiplex PCR reads. The data show about 200,000 distinct CDR3 sequences, more than 30% seen once. Sequencing input: glioma tissue, nonneoplastic brain tissue, or PBMCs (not recorded which). The receptors were sampled from a human donor with low-grade glioma or glioblastoma, undergoing nonglioma brain surgery, or in good health (not recorded which).

In this sample, this clonotype turned up a few times. The rearrangement links TRBV13 to TRBJ2-7; no firm D call. V was trimmed by 2 bases and J by 2 bases, leaving 7 bases between them. The CDR3 is made up of 13 amino acids. CDR1 and CDR2 (germline): PRHDT, FYEKMQ (reference sequence). CDR3 residues: CASSLNRAYEQYF. The DNA for the CDR3 is TGTGCCAGCAGCTTAAATCGTGCCTACGAGCAGTACTTC.

This clonotype was seen more than once but under ten times. V is TRBV7-9 and J is TRBJ2-3; D is tentatively TRBD1 or TRBD2 (5 bases each). The CDR3 is 15 residues long. Between the trimmed V and J ends, which lost 2 bases and 2 bases, there was a span of 11 bases. The germline CDR1 and CDR2 sequences are SEHNR and FQNEAQ (reference sequence). The CDR3 nucleotides are TGTGCCAGCAGCTTATCCGGGGCATTCACAGATACGCAGTATTTT. Translation: CASSLSGAFTDTQYF.

Notes on this clonotype: A much larger clone lies a single base off, so this may be a read error. The chain recombines TRBV29-1 with TRBJ2-7, with 8 bases fitting TRBD1. The CDR3 runs 13 residues. Germline values: CDR1 SQVTM, CDR2 ANQGSEA. V lost 6 bases and J lost 8; bases outside the gene matches: 12. This CDR3 is CSVAGTGGDKQYF. The CDR3 nucleotides read TGCAGCGTCGCAGGGACAGGCGGAGACAAGCAGTACTTC.

This clonotype came up many times. V usage is TRBV29-1 and J usage is TRBJ2-1; D is unresolved. The CDR3 is 12 residues long. Trimming took 2 bases from V and 6 from J, leaving 8 bases between them. Germline values: CDR1 SQVTM, CDR2 ANQGSEA. The CDR3 is CSVERRINEQFF. DNA for the CDR3: TGCAGCGTTGAAAGACGGATCAATGAGCAGTTCTTC.

The chain recombines TRBV5-1 with TRBJ1-3; D possibly corresponds to TRBD1 (6 bases). The CDR3 is 15 amino acids. The germline V gene has CDR1 SGHRS and CDR2 YFSETQ. The germline V and J ends were trimmed by 0 bases and 0 bases, with 7 bases remaining between them. CDR3 protein: CASSLGQASGNTIYF. CDR3 sequence (DNA): TGCGCCAGCAGCTTGGGACAGGCCTCTGGAAACACCATATATTTT.

This clonotype was detected many times. The gene calls are TRBV11-1 and TRBJ2-7; TRBD2 agrees at 10 bases. This CDR3 spans 15 amino acids. Germline V gives CDR1 SGHAT, CDR2 FQDESV (reference sequence). V shed 5 bases, J shed 1 base, and the junction held 5 bases outside the gene matches. CDR3 coding DNA: TGTGCCAGCAGCCTACCTAGCGGGAGATCCTACGAGCAGTACTTC. This gives the protein CASSLPSGRSYEQYF.

A note on this clonotype: Since a much larger clone is just one base distant, this may be a read error. The chain couples TRBV3-1 to TRBJ2-7, with TRBD2 matching over 13 bases. Germline V gene lookup returns CDR1 LGHDT and CDR2 YNNKEL (reference sequence). The length of the CDR3 is 16 residues. The CDR3 loop reads CAGSQRTSGSTPEQYF. CDR3 bases: TGTGCCGGCAGTCAGAGGACTAGCGGGAGTACCCCCGAGCAGTACTTC.

Regarding this clonotype: A much larger clone lies one base from this, so it may be a read error. DNA of the CDR3: TGTGCCAGCAGTTCCAGACCCACAGATACGCTGTATTTT. Protein product: CASSSRPTDTLYF. The chain links TRBV28 to TRBJ2-3; D is undetermined. CDR1 MDHEN and CDR2 SYDVKM come from the germline V gene. The CDR3 has 13 amino acids.

Notes on this clonotype: An end of the junction does not agree with germline; a read error may underlie this. The CDR3 loop is CDSRILINRPQHF. CDR3 DNA sequence: TGTGACAGCAGAATCCTCATTAATCGGCCCCAGCATTTT. J is TRBJ1-5 and V is TRBV28, with D unresolved. This CDR3 is built from 13 residues. Germline CDR1 and CDR2: MDHEN and SYDVKM.

In this sample, this clonotype turned up many times. The CDR3 nucleotides are TGTGCCAGTAACGTCCAGGGAGGTCCCCCAGATACGCAGTATTTT. Translation: CASNVQGGPPDTQYF. The chain has TRBV19 and TRBJ2-3; perhaps TRBD2 as D (6 bases). V lost 7 bases and J 4 bases, leaving 18 bases between the germline ends. The CDR3 is 15 residues long. Germline V CDR1 and CDR2: LNHDA, SQIVND (reference sequence).

This clonotype has at least ten counts. This chain joins TRBV29-1 and TRBJ1-3, with 9 bases lining up with TRBD1. Germline V CDR1 and CDR2: SQVTM, ANQGSEA. J gave up 3 bases and V 4 bases, and 4 bases lay outside the gene matches. The CDR3 length is 14 residues. The CDR3: CSVGTGGVGNTIYF. CDR3 nucleotides: TGCAGCGTTGGAACAGGGGGCGTTGGAAACACCATATATTTT.

This clonotype was seen ten or more times. This sequence joins TRBV10-3 and TRBJ2-5; D not certain. Trimming cost V 0 bases and J 3 bases, with 2 bases left between them. The CDR3 loop spans 12 amino acids. Looked up from germline, CDR1 is ENHRY and CDR2 is SYGVKD. The CDR3 bases are TGTGCCATCAGTGAGTCTGAAGAGACCCAGTACTTC. It translates to CAISESEETQYF.

This clonotype occurred a few times. The rearrangement joins TRBV14 to TRBJ1-4; TRBD1 matches 7 bases. The V gene's germline CDR1 is SGHDN and CDR2 FVKESK. CDR3 length: 13 residues. V dropped 4 bases and J dropped 8; count of bases not matched to a gene: 4. The CDR3 DNA sequence: TGTGCCAGCAGCCCCGGGACAGCCGAAAAACTGTTTTTT. This sequence encodes CASSPGTAEKLFF.

To note about this clonotype: A much larger clone differs by one base, so this may be a read error. The chain joins TRBV7-2 to TRBJ1-4; 7 nucleotides line up with TRBD1. The CDR3 extends over 14 amino acids. Germline V gene sequence: CDR1 SGHTA, CDR2 FQGNSA. The V gene end was trimmed by 3 bases and the J gene end by 3 bases; junction bases not matched to a gene: 1. This chain's CDR3 is CASSLDRSNEKLFF. The CDR3 nucleotides are TGTGCCAGCAGCTTGGACAGGTCTAATGAAAAACTGTTTTTT.

This clonotype occurred once. The V and J genes are TRBV6-6 and TRBJ2-3; TRBD1 agrees at 8 bases. Trimming removed 0 bases from V and 3 bases from J; junction bases left unmatched: 11. The germline V gene has CDR1 MNHNY and CDR2 SVGAGI (reference sequence). The CDR3 covers 18 residues. The CDR3 DNA reads TGTGCCAGCAGTTACTCTAAGCTCCAGGGGGCCAGGACAGATACGCAGTATTTT. It is translated as CASSYSKLQGARTDTQYF.

This clonotype came up a few times. Given a much more abundant clone one base away, this may be a read error. The chain joins TRBV24-1 to TRBJ2-7; D gene uncertain. Between the trimmed V and J ends, which lost 2 bases and 7 bases, there was a span of 8 bases. The germline CDR1 and CDR2 sequences are KGHDR and SFDVKD. The CDR3 is 12 residues long. In DNA form, the CDR3 reads TGTGCCACCAGTGATTATGGCTATGAGCAGTACTTC. Its translation is CATSDYGYEQYF.

This clonotype was observed a handful of times. A single base separates this from a much larger clone, so it may be a read error. The V call is TRBV6-2 or TRBV6-3, the J call TRBJ2-2; 10 nucleotides align to TRBD2. This CDR3 is 18 amino acids long. CDR1 and CDR2 (germline): MNHEY, SVGEGT. With 1 base clipped from V and 3 bases from J, the junction kept 8 bases outside the gene matches. CDR3 sequence (DNA): TGTGCCAGCAGTTACTACCCTCCTAGCGGGAGCGACACCGGGGAGCTGTTTTTT. The encoded protein is CASSYYPPSGSDTGELFF.

This clonotype showed up just a few times. The chain employs TRBV7-9 and TRBJ1-1; a possible D gene is TRBD1 (5 bases). There are 14 residues in the CDR3. The V end lost 4 bases, the J end lost 4 bases, and 13 bases lay between the germline ends. Germline values: CDR1 SEHNR, CDR2 FQNEAQ (reference sequence). Here the CDR3 reads CASSSSGFSTEAFF. The CDR3 DNA sequence: TGTGCCAGCAGCTCCTCAGGGTTTTCCACTGAAGCTTTCTTT.

The chain joins TRBV7-2 to TRBJ2-5; no reliable D call. Germline CDR1 and CDR2: SGHTA and FQGNSA. V lost 1 base and J 1 base, leaving 7 bases between the germline ends. The CDR3 contains 14 residues. The CDR3 DNA is TGTGCCAGCAGCTTAGAATTGGTCCAAGAGACCCAGTACTTC. Encoded protein: CASSLELVQETQYF.

The chain has TRBV5-1 and TRBJ1-2; 9 positions match TRBD1. Germline V gene lookup returns CDR1 SGHRS and CDR2 YFSETQ. This CDR3 contains 15 residues. V shed 1 base and J 7 bases; nucleotides not matched to a gene: 8. The CDR3 region is CASSLSGQGFAGYTF. The DNA for the CDR3 is TGCGCCAGCAGCTTGTCGGGACAGGGTTTTGCTGGCTACACCTTC.